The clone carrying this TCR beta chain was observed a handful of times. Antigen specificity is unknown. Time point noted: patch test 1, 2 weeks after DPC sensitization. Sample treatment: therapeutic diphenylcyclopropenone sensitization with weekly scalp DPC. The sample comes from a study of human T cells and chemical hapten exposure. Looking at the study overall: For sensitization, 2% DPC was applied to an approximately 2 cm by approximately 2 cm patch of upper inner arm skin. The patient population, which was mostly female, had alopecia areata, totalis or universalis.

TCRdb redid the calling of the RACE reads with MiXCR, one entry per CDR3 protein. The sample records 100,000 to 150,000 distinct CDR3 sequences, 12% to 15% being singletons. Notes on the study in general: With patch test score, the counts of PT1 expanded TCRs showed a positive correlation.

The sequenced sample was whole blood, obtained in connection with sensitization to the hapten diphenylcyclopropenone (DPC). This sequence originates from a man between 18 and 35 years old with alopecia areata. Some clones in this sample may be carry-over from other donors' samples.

DNA of the CDR3: TGTGCCAGCAGCACACAGGGGCGGTCACGCACTGAAGCTTTCTTT. This gives the protein CASSTQGRSRTEAFF. V and J are TRBV13 and TRBJ1-1, with 7 bases that match TRBD1. Germline-derived CDR1 and CDR2 are PRHDT and FYEKMQ (reference sequence). J was trimmed by 4 bases and V by 5 bases; bases with no gene match: 10. This CDR3 comprises 15 residues.